This TCR beta chain was captured by sequencing in a study of blood T cell repertoires in COVID-19. Whole-study context: Sites across the United States, Italy and Spain contributed samples from acute and convalescent COVID-19.

During active infection, Seattle patients enrolled and were then monitored through disease. Trimming removed 6 bases from V and 8 bases from J; junction bases left unmatched: 11. CDR3 length: 14 residues. CDR1 is MNHEY, CDR2 SVGAGI, per germline. In the source study's methods: The authors estimated nucleated cell counts from reference gene primer amplification. Some clones are missing from TCRdb's copy, which holds only in-frame ones; the method was immunoSEQ multiplex PCR. That table gives V, J and clone size, and the DNA gave D and trimming. There are around 480,000 clones in the sample; about 91% occur only once, and over 10% lies in the top ten.

Sequencing was carried out using peripheral blood. V is TRBV6-5 and J is TRBJ1-2, with 8 bases identical to TRBD1. The origin of this receptor is a woman between 45 and 65 years old with COVID-19, enrolled during active disease. DNA for the CDR3: TGTGCCAGCAGACGCCTCGACAGGGGAGGCGGCTACACCTTC. Encoded protein: CASRRLDRGGGYTF.